This entry lists 9 T cell receptor beta chains sequenced from one sample in a study of CD8 T cells in ankylosing spondylitis (dated by TCRdb to the late 2010s). The method was 5' RACE. TCRdb names Illumina HiSeq 2500 as the instrument used. Clones were called with MiXCR by TCRdb after fastp trimmed the public reads at Q25, and only in-frame beta chains were retained. Here each entry gathers all rows of one CDR3 protein and keeps the most common genes and DNA. The sample contains around 330,000 distinct CDR3 sequences, around a tenth of them found a single time. The ten largest account for roughly 9.2% of the sample. Sequencing was performed on blood, either unsorted or a sorted T cell fraction (not recorded which). Receptors were obtained from a female donor with ankylosing spondylitis or in good health (not recorded which).

This clonotype has at least ten counts. This chain uses TRBV20-1 with TRBJ2-5; D gene unclear. Trimming removed 0 bases from V and 0 bases from J, with 11 bases in between. This CDR3 has 15 residues. Germline-derived CDR1 and CDR2 are DFQATT and SNEGSKA (reference sequence). The CDR3 sequence is CSARDLGGDQETQYF. CDR3 nucleotide sequence: TGCAGTGCTAGAGACTTGGGCGGTGACCAAGAGACCCAGTACTTC.

This clonotype has ten or more counts. The CDR3 is CSARTFPPVGPQYF. For the CDR3, the DNA is TGCAGTGCTCGGACTTTTCCCCCCGTAGGGCCGCAGTATTTT. The rearrangement links TRBV20-1 to TRBJ2-3; D is perhaps TRBD2 (5 bases). CDR3 length: 14 residues. Germline CDR1 is DFQATT and CDR2 is SNEGSKA (reference sequence). V gave up 5 bases and J gave up 10 bases, with 22 bases separating them.

This clonotype was seen ten or more times. The chain employs TRBV20-1 and TRBJ1-1; TRBD1 is a possible D gene (6 bases). Trimming removed 2 bases at V and 0 bases at J, with 10 bases between. CDR1 DFQATT and CDR2 SNEGSKA come from the germline V gene (reference sequence). This CDR3 spans 14 amino acids. CDR3 bases: TGCAGTGCTAGAAACAGGGCCATGAACACTGAAGCTTTCTTT. As protein: CSARNRAMNTEAFF.

This clonotype was picked up a small number of times. The chain recombines TRBV3-1 with TRBJ1-1; D gene ambiguous. The V end was cut by 6 bases, the J end by 4 bases, with 9 bases between. The germline V gene has CDR1 LGHDT and CDR2 YNNKEL (reference sequence). The CDR3 loop spans 12 amino acids. CDR3 in DNA: TGTGCCAGCAGGTCCGTTTCCACTGAAGCTTTCTTT. This gives the protein CASRSVSTEAFF.

Only a few counts were recorded for this clonotype. The chain is built from TRBV7-9 and TRBJ1-1; D unclear. The CDR3 has 15 amino acids. CDR1 and CDR2 (germline): SEHNR, FQNEAQ (reference sequence). Trimming took off 5 bases at V and 4 bases at J, with 17 bases between the two ends. DNA of the CDR3: TGTGCCAGCAGCCCAGCCGGCCAGGTCTTCACTGAAGCTTTCTTT. The encoded protein is CASSPAGQVFTEAFF. Complete variable domain (other parts from reference TRBV7-9 and TRBJ1-1): DTGVSQNPRHKITKRGQNVTFRCDPISEHNRLYWYRQTLGQGPEFLTYFQNEAQLEKSRLLSDRFSAERPKGSFSTLEIQRTEQGDSAMYLCASSPAGQVFTEAFFGQGTRLTVV.

The rearrangement uses TRBV27 and TRBJ2-7; the D gene could be TRBD1 or TRBD2 (6 bases each). Trimming pared 3 bases from V and 7 bases from J, leaving 16 bases between. Germline loops: CDR1 MNHEY, CDR2 SMNVEV (reference sequence). This CDR3 has 14 residues. Written as DNA, the CDR3 is TGTGCCAGCAGTTTTGGGGGGCCGGGTCGGGAGCAGTACTTC. It translates to CASSFGGPGREQYF.

A remark on this clonotype: Possible read error: a much larger clone is one base away. The rearrangement uses TRBV20-1 and TRBJ2-1, with a possible D match to TRBD1 (6 bases). Germline loops: CDR1 DFQATT, CDR2 SNEGSKA (reference sequence). Trimming shortened V by 2 bases and J by 3 bases, and 14 bases separated the two germline ends. The CDR3 runs 15 residues. DNA of the CDR3: TGCAGTGCTAGACCCAGCTCAGGGGTCTACAATGAGCAGTTCTTC. It translates to CSARPSSGVYNEQFF.

The table lists this clonotype with a few counts. The chain carries TRBV5-1 and TRBJ1-2, with D unresolved. Trimming cost V 6 bases and J 7 bases, with 16 bases left between them. This CDR3 region has 13 residues. Looked up from germline, CDR1 is SGHRS and CDR2 is YFSETQ. In DNA, the CDR3 is TGCGCCAGCAAGGACTATGGAATTGGTGGCTACACCTTC. Residues: CASKDYGIGGYTF.

This clonotype was counted ten times or more. The chain carries TRBV6-1 and TRBJ1-1; 9 bases align to TRBD1. J gave up 2 bases and V 6 bases, and 7 bases lay outside the gene matches. The CDR3 spans 15 residues. The germline V gene encodes CDR1 MNHNS and CDR2 SASEGT. As DNA, the CDR3 is TGTGCCAGCAGCCTCCGGGGACAGGGAAACACTGAAGCTTTCTTT. It translates to CASSLRGQGNTEAFF.